The 31 T cell receptor beta chains below come from one sample, sequenced in a study of blood T cells in healthy people across ages. It was with a sample-barcoded 5' primer and a J-beta primer mix that a second PCR of roughly 7 to 12 cycles was run. TCRdb re-analysed the 5' RACE reads in MiXCR, keeping a single row per CDR3 protein. The data show hundreds of thousands of distinct CDR3 sequences, about 27% seen once. This sample also belongs to another study, concerning T cells of mothers and their children.

Sequencing input: blood. These receptors were collected from a boy aged 2 to 9 in good health.

The chain employs TRBV7-3 and TRBJ1-1; tentatively, D is TRBD1 (6 bases). Trimming pared 5 bases from V and 6 bases from J, leaving 13 bases between. The CDR3 sequence is 13 residues long. Germline lookup yields CDR1 SGHTA and CDR2 FQGTGA. The CDR3 nucleotides are TGTGCCAGCAGCCCAGGGGTGATGGCTGAAGCTTTCTTT. Translation: CASSPGVMAEAFF.

This clonotype occurred a few times. The chain combines TRBV10-3 with TRBJ1-4; 7 positions match TRBD1. V lost 6 bases and J lost 4; bases outside the gene matches: 5. The germline CDR1 and CDR2 sequences are ENHRY and SYGVKD. CDR3 length: 14 amino acids. CDR3 sequence reads: CAISTGTDNEKLFF. As DNA, the CDR3 is TGTGCCATCAGCACCGGGACAGATAATGAAAAACTGTTTTTT.

In regard to this clonotype: An end of the junction does not agree with germline; a read error may underlie this. This chain connects TRBV7-7 to TRBJ2-7, with 7 nucleotides matching TRBD1. Looked up from germline, CDR1 is SSHAT and CDR2 is FNYEAQ (reference sequence). This CDR3 spans 16 amino acids. The CDR3: CASSLAGTAFLGEQYF. As DNA, the CDR3 is TGTGCTAGCAGCTTAGCTGGGACAGCCTTTTTGGGCGAGCAGTACTTC.

The CDR3 here is CAWSVAVNTEAFF. In nucleotides, the CDR3 is TGTGCCTGGAGTGTGGCAGTGAACACTGAAGCTTTCTTT. The chain links TRBV30 to TRBJ1-1; no clear D gene. CDR3 length equals 13 residues. Germline V gene sequence: CDR1 GTSNPN, CDR2 SVGIG (reference sequence). The V end lost 0 bases, the J end lost 0 bases, and 5 bases lay between the germline ends. Full variable domain (remainder filled in from reference TRBV30 and TRBJ1-1): SQTIHQWPATLVQPVGSPLSLECTVEGTSNPNLYWYRQAAGRGLQLLFYSVGIGQISSEVPQNLSASRPQDRQFILSSKKLLLSDSGFYLCAWSVAVNTEAFFGQGTRLTVV.

The V and J genes are TRBV6-2 or TRBV6-3 and TRBJ2-4, with 10 bases identical to TRBD2. Germline trimming cut 2 bases from V and 8 bases from J; bases unmatched to any gene: 9. Germline loops: CDR1 MNHEY, CDR2 SVGEGT. CDR3 length: 16 amino acids. The CDR3 here is CASSYGLAVAPHIQYF. In DNA, the CDR3 is TGTGCCAGCAGTTACGGACTAGCGGTTGCCCCCCACATTCAGTACTTC.

This chain links TRBV11-3 with TRBJ2-3; 11 bases align to TRBD2. The CDR3 runs 16 residues. After removal of 4 bases from V and 2 bases from J, the junction contained 5 bases not matched to a gene. Germline values: CDR1 SGHNT, CDR2 YENEEA. CDR3 nucleotides: TGTGCCAGCAGCTCTAGCGGGGGGAAGGACACAGATACGCAGTATTTT. Protein sequence: CASSSSGGKDTDTQYF.

The chain carries TRBV29-1 and TRBJ1-4; perhaps TRBD1 as D (6 bases). V lost 6 bases and J 0 bases, leaving 8 bases between the germline ends. CDR3 length equals 13 residues. The germline gives CDR1 SQVTM, CDR2 ANQGSEA. The CDR3 region has the DNA TGCAGCGTGCAGGGGCCAACTAATGAAAAACTGTTTTTT. Its translation is CSVQGPTNEKLFF.

This clonotype was counted a single time. An end of the junction differs from the germline gene, which may be a read error. J is TRBJ1-2 and V is TRBV4-2; a possible D gene is TRBD1 (5 bases). The CDR3 totals 14 residues. In germline, CDR1 is LGHNA, CDR2 YNFKEQ. Here the CDR3 DNA reads TGTGCCAGCGGCCAAGATGGGGGTAACTATGGCTACACCTTC. Translating gives CASGQDGGNYGYTF.

The chain combines TRBV12-3 or TRBV12-4 with TRBJ1-6; a possible D gene is TRBD1 (6 bases). There are 14 residues in the CDR3. The V end lost 5 bases, the J end lost 7 bases, and 12 bases lay between the germline ends. The CDR3: CASSIDRSNSPLHF. The CDR3 DNA follows: TGTGCCAGCAGTATCGACAGGTCAAATTCACCCCTCCACTTT.

V is TRBV7-2 and J is TRBJ2-1, with D possibly TRBD1 on 5 matching bases. The CDR3 is made up of 12 amino acids. CDR1 and CDR2 from the germline V gene are SGHTA and FQGNSA. V lost 4 bases to trimming and J lost 7 bases, with 8 bases between them. The CDR3 region is CASSSGWNEQFF. The CDR3 nucleotides are TGTGCCAGCAGCTCAGGGTGGAATGAGCAGTTCTTC.

There are a few counts of this clonotype. The junction differs from germline at one of its ends, possibly a read error. The J gene is TRBJ2-5, the V gene TRBV27, with 7 nucleotides matching TRBD2. Germline V gene data show CDR1 as MNHEY and CDR2 as SMNVEV (reference sequence). The CDR3 length is 16 residues. CDR3: CANSFTPGLGVETQYF. CDR3 bases: TGTGCCAACAGTTTCACCCCTGGACTAGGAGTGGAGACCCAGTACTTC.

This clonotype was seen more than once but under ten times. V is TRBV9 and J is TRBJ2-5, with D possibly matching TRBD2 (5 bases). The V gene lost 1 base and the J gene lost 4 bases, with 11 bases spanning the gap. The V gene's germline CDR1 is SGDLS and CDR2 YYNGEE. The CDR3 runs to 14 residues. The DNA of the CDR3 is TGTGCCAGCAGCGTATCAGCGGTCTCAGAGACCCAGTACTTC. It translates to CASSVSAVSETQYF.

This clonotype showed up just a few times. This chain joins TRBV12-3 or TRBV12-4 and TRBJ2-1; TRBD1 agrees at 8 bases. J gave up 1 base and V 7 bases, and 6 bases lay outside the gene matches. CDR3 length: 15 amino acids. The CDR3 here is CASTPGTGSYNEQFF. CDR3 nucleotides: TGTGCCAGCACCCCTGGGACAGGTTCCTACAATGAGCAGTTCTTC.

V and J are TRBV6-2 or TRBV6-3 and TRBJ2-1; D may be TRBD2 (5 bases). Germline lookup yields CDR1 MNHEY and CDR2 SVGEGT. There are 13 residues in the CDR3. V shed 7 bases and J shed 0 bases, with 7 bases lying between them. Written as DNA, the CDR3 is TGTGCCAGCAAGGGAGACTCCTACAATGAGCAGTTCTTC. Translated, it gives CASKGDSYNEQFF.

V usage is TRBV5-6 and J usage is TRBJ2-5; D unclear. The CDR3 is 13 residues long. The V end was cut by 3 bases, the J end by 4 bases, with 10 bases between. In germline, CDR1 is SGHDT, CDR2 YYEEEE. This CDR3 reads CASSSGPGETQYF. The CDR3 bases are TGTGCCAGCAGCTCAGGACCGGGAGAGACCCAGTACTTC. Full variable domain (remainder filled in from reference TRBV5-6 and TRBJ2-5): DAGVTQSPTHLIKTRGQQVTLRCSPKSGHDTVSWYQQALGQGPQFIFQYYEEEERQRGNFPDRFSGHQFPNYSSELNVNALLLGDSALYLCASSSGPGETQYFGPGTRLLVL.

Only a few counts were recorded for this clonotype. The J gene is TRBJ2-4, the V gene TRBV4-1; D gene ambiguous. The CDR3 consists of 14 residues. Germline V gene sequence: CDR1 MGHRA, CDR2 YSYEKL. V gave up 1 base and J gave up 9 bases, with 13 bases separating them. DNA of the CDR3: TGCGCCAGCAGCCAAGGCAGCAGGAACATCATTCAGTACTTC. Translated, it gives CASSQGSRNIIQYF.

This clonotype was seen a handful of times. The V and J genes are TRBV6-5 and TRBJ1-2; 7 nucleotides line up with TRBD1. The CDR3 consists of 12 residues. J gave up 8 bases and V 4 bases, and 4 bases lay outside the gene matches. Germline-derived CDR1 and CDR2 are MNHEY and SVGAGI. CDR3 protein: CASSFGTAGYTF. In nucleotides, the CDR3 is TGTGCCAGCAGTTTCGGGACAGCGGGCTACACCTTC.

The rearrangement links TRBV10-3 to TRBJ1-4, with 8 bases matching TRBD1. Trimming took 4 bases from V and 5 from J; bases not matched to a gene: 3. CDR3 length equals 14 residues. CDR1 ENHRY and CDR2 SYGVKD come from the germline V gene. CDR3 in DNA: TGTGCCATCAGTGGGACAGGGCGGAATGAAAAACTGTTTTTT. Its translation: CAISGTGRNEKLFF.

The sample holds a few counts of this clonotype. This sequence joins TRBV5-1 and TRBJ1-1, with D tentatively TRBD1 (5 bases). The germline CDR1 and CDR2 sequences are SGHRS and YFSETQ. Trimming took off 2 bases at V and 1 base at J, with 12 bases between the two ends. This CDR3 has 15 residues. CDR3 in amino acids: CASSFAGMENTEAFF. CDR3 DNA: TGCGCCAGCAGCTTCGCAGGGATGGAGAACACTGAAGCTTTCTTT.

This clonotype was observed a few times. The rearrangement joins TRBV5-1 to TRBJ2-5; 7 nucleotides line up with TRBD1. CDR3 size: 16 residues. Unmatched junction bases numbered 5, after V lost 0 bases and J lost 0 bases. Germline CDR1 reads SGHRS; CDR2 reads YFSETQ. The CDR3 DNA reads as TGCGCCAGCAGCTTGGCCGACGGGACAGACCAAGAGACCCAGTACTTC. This sequence encodes CASSLADGTDQETQYF.

The chain carries TRBV7-9 and TRBJ1-1; 7 positions match TRBD1. Trimming removed 5 bases from V and 0 bases from J; junction bases left unmatched: 15. CDR3 length equals 18 residues. The V gene's germline CDR1 is SEHNR and CDR2 FQNEAQ (reference sequence). As DNA, the CDR3 is TGTGCCAGCAGCCCAACCTACGGGACAGTACTCATGAACACTGAAGCTTTCTTT. The encoded protein is CASSPTYGTVLMNTEAFF.

The rearrangement uses TRBV7-9 and TRBJ2-1; D uncertain. This CDR3 region has 15 residues. Germline values: CDR1 SEHNR, CDR2 FQNEAQ (reference sequence). Trimming cost V 4 bases and J 2 bases, with 12 bases left between them. CDR3 region: CASSSAGLTYNEQFF. In nucleotides, the CDR3 is TGTGCCAGCAGCTCGGCCGGCCTTACCTACAATGAGCAGTTCTTC.

The V and J genes are TRBV7-8 and TRBJ2-3; D not certain. The CDR3 is 14 amino acids. Trimming shortened V by 3 bases and J by 0 bases, and 7 bases separated the two germline ends. Germline lookup yields CDR1 SGHVS and CDR2 FQNEAQ. The CDR3 is CASSFTSSTDTQYF. For the CDR3, the DNA is TGTGCCAGCAGCTTCACATCTAGCACAGATACGCAGTATTTT.

This clonotype was picked up a small number of times. At one of its ends the junction is not consistent with the germline gene, which may arise from a read error. V usage is TRBV4-3 and J usage is TRBJ1-1; no definite D call. The CDR3 is made up of 14 amino acids. Germline V gene lookup returns CDR1 LGHNA and CDR2 YSLEER. The CDR3 loop is CASSQEVLYTGAFF. As DNA, the CDR3 is TGCGCCAGCAGCCAAGAAGTGTTATACACTGGAGCTTTCTTT.

In this sample, this clonotype turned up a few times. The V and J genes are TRBV20-1 and TRBJ2-7; 9 positions match TRBD2. TRBJ2-5 matches the DNA end more closely, so the J call is doubtful. CDR1 and CDR2 (germline): DFQATT, SNEGSKA (reference sequence). CDR3 length: 14 residues. CDR3 DNA: TGCAGTGCTCCACCTAGCGGGGTCCGGGAGACCCAGTACTTC. Residues: CSAPPSGVRETQYF.

This clonotype has more than one count but fewer than ten. The CDR3 region is CASSQDLQGPEAFF. CDR3 nucleotides: TGTGCCAGCAGCCAAGATCTTCAGGGCCCTGAAGCTTTCTTT. The chain uses TRBV3-1 and TRBJ1-1, with D perhaps matching TRBD1 (5 bases). This CDR3 has 14 amino acids. V was shortened by 0 bases and J by 6 bases, with 11 bases between the two germline ends. Per germline, CDR1 LGHDT and CDR2 YNNKEL (reference sequence).

The J gene is TRBJ2-1, the V gene TRBV2; no clear D gene. The CDR3 spans 13 residues. Between the trimmed V and J ends, which lost 3 bases and 6 bases, there was a span of 9 bases. Looked up from germline, CDR1 is SNHLY and CDR2 is FYNNEI. The chain's CDR3 is CASSEGSINEQFF. The CDR3 nucleotides read TGTGCCAGCAGTGAGGGGTCAATCAATGAGCAGTTCTTC.

V is TRBV9 and J is TRBJ2-7; 10 bases match TRBD2. The J call is in doubt because the DNA end fits TRBJ2-5 better. The CDR3 consists of 15 residues. Germline loops: CDR1 SGDLS, CDR2 YYNGEE. The CDR3, as DNA: TGTGCCAGCAGCGCAGAGACTAGCGGGTTAGAGACCCAGTACTTC. This encodes CASSAETSGLETQYF.

CDR3 region: CAISESLRVAGAPSGANVLTF. CDR3 sequence (DNA): TGTGCCATCAGTGAGTCTCTCCGGGTGGCGGGAGCCCCCTCTGGGGCCAACGTCCTGACTTTC. The chain links TRBV10-3 to TRBJ2-6; 7 bases match TRBD2. Per germline, CDR1 ENHRY and CDR2 SYGVKD. J lost 0 bases, V lost 0 bases, and 14 bases had no gene match. This CDR3 has 21 residues.

The chain couples TRBV9 to TRBJ2-7, with D perhaps assigned TRBD1 or TRBD2 (5 bases each). In germline, CDR1 is SGDLS, CDR2 YYNGEE. This CDR3 has 14 residues. Deletions cut 3 bases from V and 7 bases from J, with 17 bases between. The CDR3: CASSDPGPPWEQYF. For the CDR3, the DNA is TGTGCCAGCAGCGACCCGGGGCCTCCCTGGGAGCAGTACTTC.

This clonotype was counted only a few times. This chain uses TRBV29-1 with TRBJ2-6; D may be TRBD2 (6 bases). Trimming cost V 4 bases and J 2 bases, with 18 bases left between them. The CDR3 consists of 17 residues. Germline values: CDR1 SQVTM, CDR2 ANQGSEA. DNA of the CDR3: TGCAGCGTTGGGGGACTCATTCAGGGTGCTGGGGCCAACGTCCTGACTTTC. This encodes CSVGGLIQGAGANVLTF.